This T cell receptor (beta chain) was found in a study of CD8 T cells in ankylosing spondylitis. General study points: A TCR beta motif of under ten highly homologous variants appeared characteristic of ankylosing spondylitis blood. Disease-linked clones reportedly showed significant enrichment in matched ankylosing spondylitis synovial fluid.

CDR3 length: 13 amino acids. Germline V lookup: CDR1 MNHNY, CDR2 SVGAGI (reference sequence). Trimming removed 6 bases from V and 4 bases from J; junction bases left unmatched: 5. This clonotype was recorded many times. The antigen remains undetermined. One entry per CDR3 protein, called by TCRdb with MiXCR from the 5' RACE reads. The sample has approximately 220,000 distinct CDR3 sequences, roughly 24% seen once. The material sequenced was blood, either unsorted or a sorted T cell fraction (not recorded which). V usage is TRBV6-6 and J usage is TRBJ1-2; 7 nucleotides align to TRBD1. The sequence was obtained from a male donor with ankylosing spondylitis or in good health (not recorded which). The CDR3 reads CASSQRQGYGYTF. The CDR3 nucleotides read TGTGCCAGCAGCCAGAGACAGGGCTATGGCTACACCTTC.